This entry describes one TCR beta chain. Antigen: not known. This entry comes from a study of Graves' ophthalmopathy and Graves' hyperthyroidism. Germline V CDR1 and CDR2: SGHTA, FQGNSA. The CDR3 contains 16 residues. V lost 7 bases and J 0 bases, leaving 13 bases between the germline ends. Certain patients, namely those with other autoimmune diseases, uncontrolled infections, pregnancy or lactation, were excluded. RNA transcripts were the source from which TCR beta CDR3 regions were amplified. A first-round RT-PCR used HTBI primers, followed by a second-round multiplex PCR. In TCRdb, the multiplex PCR reads were re-called with MiXCR into one record per CDR3 protein. The sample yields 170,000 or so distinct CDR3 sequences, over 35% seen once. Study-level findings and limits: Discriminating ophthalmopathy from stable hyperthyroidism, a 13-signature model attained a sensitivity of about 88% and a specificity of about 83%. The model's ophthalmopathy progression predictions had approximately 69% sensitivity and 72.22% specificity. Clonotypes were expanded in thyroid at above 0.001 frequency, and most also appeared in blood.

Specimen: peripheral blood. The origin of this receptor is a woman aged 35 to 49 with Graves' ophthalmopathy. The chain has TRBV7-2 and TRBJ1-6, with D unclear. CDR3 protein: CASTPGGSSYNSPLHF. DNA of the CDR3: TGTGCCAGCACCCCGGGCGGGAGCTCCTATAATTCACCCCTCCACTTT.